Each of the 10 T cell receptor beta chains below was sequenced from the same sample in a study of human CD4 T cells and Enterobacteriaceae. Memory CD4+ T cells were sorted as all CD4+ cells except CD45RA+CCR7+CD95- naive cells, over 95% pure. Produced via immunoSEQ multiplex PCR; TCRdb's table is partial and in-frame only. Here the sample spans under 35,000 clones, just under 85% being singletons. The sequenced material came from memory CD4+ T cells from blood. Every receptor here comes from a human donor in good health.

This clone was seen only once. V and J are TRBV19 and TRBJ1-4, with D unclear. With 5 bases removed from V and 2 bases from J, the gap between germline ends came to 21 bases. The CDR3 is 18 residues long. Germline V gives CDR1 LNHDA, CDR2 SQIVND (reference sequence). The CDR3 region has the DNA TGTGCCAGTAGTGTGCCCCGGCAGCTACATACCACTAATGAAAAACTGTTTTTT. Amino acids: CASSVPRQLHTTNEKLFF.

The rearrangement joins TRBV6-1 to TRBJ1-2; D not resolved. V was shortened by 1 base and J by 5 bases, with 5 bases between the two germline ends. Looked up from germline, CDR1 is MNHNS and CDR2 is SASEGT. The CDR3 is 12 amino acids. CDR3 nucleotides: TGTGCCAGCAGTGAAGGGGAGTATGGCTACACCTTC. This encodes CASSEGEYGYTF.

The chain links TRBV19 to TRBJ2-7; D perhaps matches TRBD2 (5 bases). The CDR3 contains 13 residues. CDR1 and CDR2 from the germline V gene are LNHDA and SQIVND (reference sequence). Trimming took 4 bases from V and 7 from J, leaving 14 bases between them. The CDR3 reads CASSNRGVEEQYF. CDR3 sequence (DNA): TGTGCCAGTAGTAACCGGGGAGTCGAGGAGCAGTACTTC.

The gene calls are TRBV9 and TRBJ1-1, with D possibly TRBD1 on 6 matching bases. CDR3 length equals 12 residues. V gave up 4 bases and J gave up 3 bases, with 7 bases separating them. In germline, CDR1 is SGDLS, CDR2 YYNGEE. This chain's CDR3 is CASSRQDTEAFF. CDR3 bases: TGTGCCAGCAGCCGACAGGACACTGAAGCTTTCTTT.

Worth noting for this clone: The CDR3 does not end in the conserved phenylalanine or tryptophan, so this is likely a read error. The DNA is left out, because the CDR3 cannot be placed on it with certainty; the CDR3 is given as TCRdb lists it. V usage is TRBV5-6 and J usage is TRBJ2-3. The CDR3 comprises 12 residues, both ends counted. In germline, CDR1 is SGHDT, CDR2 YYEEEE. The CDR3: CASSLGTRAPTL.

The chain carries TRBV25-1 and TRBJ1-1; D is unclear. Per germline, CDR1 MGHDK and CDR2 SYGVNS. V lost 6 bases and J lost 8, with 19 bases in between. The CDR3 extends over 14 amino acids. Written as DNA, the CDR3 is TGTGCCAGCAGCGAAAGTGGCCGTGGGCCCGAAGCTTTCTTT. Amino acids: CASSESGRGPEAFF.

The chain couples TRBV13 to TRBJ1-4; 8 nucleotides match TRBD1. The CDR3 has 15 residues. The J segment lost 3 bases and the V segment lost 5 bases, leaving 5 bases of the junction unmatched. The germline CDR1 and CDR2 sequences are PRHDT and FYEKMQ (reference sequence). The CDR3 is CASSDRTGSNEKLFF. DNA of the CDR3: TGTGCCAGCAGCGACCGGACAGGGTCTAATGAAAAACTGTTTTTT.

This chain joins TRBV9 and TRBJ2-7; a possible D gene is TRBD1 (7 bases). The CDR3 contains 16 residues. Trimming removed 4 bases at V and 5 bases at J, with 22 bases between. The germline gives CDR1 SGDLS, CDR2 YYNGEE. The CDR3 sequence: CASSSVGGGAWDEQYF. In DNA form, the CDR3 reads TGTGCCAGCAGCTCCGTCGGAGGGGGCGCGTGGGACGAGCAGTACTTC.

This clone was observed a single time. The chain combines TRBV7-9 with TRBJ1-2, with 8 bases fitting TRBD1. CDR3 size: 13 residues. Germline V gives CDR1 SEHNR, CDR2 FQNEAQ (reference sequence). The J segment lost 10 bases and the V segment lost 2 bases, leaving 6 bases of the junction unmatched. CDR3 region: CASSLNGQGDYTF. CDR3 coding DNA: TGTGCCAGCAGCTTAAACGGACAGGGAGACTACACCTTC.

The CDR3, as DNA: TGCAGCGCCAGCAGGGGGACAGCATACGAGCAGTACTTC. It encodes CSASRGTAYEQYF. The chain has TRBV29-1 and TRBJ2-7, with 7 positions matching TRBD1. The CDR3 length is 13 residues. The trim removed 7 bases at V and 4 bases at J, leaving 10 bases unmatched. The V gene's germline CDR1 is SQVTM and CDR2 ANQGSEA.